This T cell receptor beta chain was documented in a study of regulatory T cells in long-lasting Graves disease. Looking at the study overall: For a period under 3 months, newly diagnosed Graves' patients had taken antithyroid drugs.

Documented time point: newly diagnosed GD, antithyroid drugs for less than 3 months. Following extraction of RNA from PBMCs, that RNA was used to make the TCR library. The germline V gene encodes CDR1 ENHRY and CDR2 SYGVKD. V shed 6 bases, J shed 3 bases, and the junction held 6 bases outside the gene matches. The CDR3 is made up of 16 amino acids. This clonotype was found once. In building TCR beta libraries, iRepertoire HTBI primers were used together with Arm-PCR of CDR3 regions. Authors' data handling: Identification across samples found about 61 TRBV and approximately 15 TRBJ segments. From the multiplex PCR reads, TCRdb called clonotypes with MiXCR, one entry per CDR3 protein. V and J calls and clone size were set by TCRdb, not the authors. Altogether around 400,000 distinct CDR3 sequences are present, over 12% being singletons, with the ten largest covering over 7.5%. These data also featured in a second study, about T cells in Graves' hyperthyroidism and ophthalmopathy.

This specimen consisted of peripheral blood mononuclear cells (PBMCs), obtained at new diagnosis, from a patient treated with antithyroid drugs. The sequence derives from a woman between 40 and 55 years old with Graves disease. The rearrangement links TRBV10-3 to TRBJ2-1, with 12 nucleotides matching TRBD2. The chain's CDR3 is CAISPTSGSYYNEQFF. Here the CDR3 DNA reads TGTGCCATCAGCCCGACTAGCGGGAGCTACTACAATGAGCAGTTCTTC.